This T cell receptor (beta chain) was captured by sequencing in a study of T cells in localized non-small cell lung cancer. TCRdb's table, derived via immunoSEQ multiplex PCR, lists solely in-frame clones and lacks some. In the table there are tens of thousands of clones, around 90% of which are singletons. Of note for this clone: Antigen: not known.

Notes on the study in general: Greater blood T cell density accompanied longer overall survival. Adjacent lung had a median approximately 50 of the 100 largest tumor clones. Highest T cell clonality was seen in uninvolved adjacent lung, surpassing that measured in tumor. Multi-region tumor sequencing was not done, so intratumor heterogeneity could not be excluded.

V dropped 4 bases and J dropped 4; count of bases not matched to a gene: 0. Per germline, CDR1 MGHDK and CDR2 SYGVNS. The CDR3 covers 13 residues. The chain recombines TRBV25-1 with TRBJ1-5; 8 nucleotides align to TRBD1. This sequence was found in a man between 40 and 75 years old with stage I squamous cell lung carcinoma. This sample comprised peripheral blood, obtained before any cancer treatment. CDR3 DNA: TGTGCCAGCAGTGGGACAGGGAATCAGCCCCAGCATTTT. Amino acids: CASSGTGNQPQHF.